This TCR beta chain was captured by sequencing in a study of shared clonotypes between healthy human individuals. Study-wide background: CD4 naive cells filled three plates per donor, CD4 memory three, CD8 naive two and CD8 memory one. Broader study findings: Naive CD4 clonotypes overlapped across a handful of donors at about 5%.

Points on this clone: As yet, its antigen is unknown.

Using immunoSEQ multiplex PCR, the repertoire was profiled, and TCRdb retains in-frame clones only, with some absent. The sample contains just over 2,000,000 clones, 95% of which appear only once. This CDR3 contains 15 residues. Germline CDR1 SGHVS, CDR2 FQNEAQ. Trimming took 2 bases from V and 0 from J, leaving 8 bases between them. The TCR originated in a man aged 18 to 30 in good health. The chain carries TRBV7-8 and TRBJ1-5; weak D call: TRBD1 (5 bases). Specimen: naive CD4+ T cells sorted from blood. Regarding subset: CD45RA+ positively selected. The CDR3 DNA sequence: TGTGCCAGCAGCTTATTCGACAGTAGCAATCAGCCCCAGCATTTT. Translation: CASSLFDSSNQPQHF.